This note documents a single TCR beta chain sequence. Its antigen remains unknown. The germline CDR1 and CDR2 sequences are SGHRS and YFSETQ. V was pared by 0 bases and J by 4 bases, with 3 bases of the junction left unmatched. This CDR3 is 14 amino acids long. This entry comes from a study of cytomegalovirus exposure and HLA in healthy donors. Study results and caveats: Indistinguishable V segments such as TRBV6-2 and TRBV6-3 were excluded. A later analysis linked a missense variant in DCLRE1C to the trimming of TCR beta V and J genes. The study designated 150 or so TCR beta chains cytomegalovirus-associated.

Nominally healthy donors provided the samples, though records likely missed some immune exposures. PCR was performed using 60 Vbeta and 13 Jbeta primers. Method: immunoSEQ multiplex PCR; TCRdb's copy keeps in-frame clones and lacks some. This table has 180,000 or so clones, approximately 85% appearing once. This sequence originates from a man in his late teens or twenties in good health and CMV-seropositive. The J gene is TRBJ1-2, the V gene TRBV5-1; 7 nucleotides line up with TRBD1. The specimen was PBMCs. The CDR3 loop reads CASSLGDSVYGYTF. The DNA for the CDR3 is TGCGCCAGCAGCTTGGGGGACAGTGTCTATGGCTACACCTTC. The full variable domain, in which reference TRBV5-1 and TRBJ1-2 provide the parts outside the CDR3, is KAGVTQTPRYLIKTRGQQVTLSCSPISGHRSVSWYQQTPGQGLQFLFEYFSETQRNKGNFPGRFSGRQFSNSRSEMNVSTLELGDSALYLCASSLGDSVYGYTFGSGTRLTVV.